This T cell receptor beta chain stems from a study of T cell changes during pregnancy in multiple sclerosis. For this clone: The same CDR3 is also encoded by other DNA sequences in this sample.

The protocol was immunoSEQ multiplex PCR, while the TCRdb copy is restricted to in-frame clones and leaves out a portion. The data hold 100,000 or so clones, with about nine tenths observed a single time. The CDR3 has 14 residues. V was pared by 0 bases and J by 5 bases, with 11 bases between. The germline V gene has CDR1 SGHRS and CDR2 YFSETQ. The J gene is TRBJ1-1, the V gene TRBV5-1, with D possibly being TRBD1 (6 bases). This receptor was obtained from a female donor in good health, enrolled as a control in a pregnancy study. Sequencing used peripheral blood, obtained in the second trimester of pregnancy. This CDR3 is CASSLERGRTEAFF. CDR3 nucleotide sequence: TGCGCCAGCAGCTTGGAGCGGGGGCGGACTGAAGCTTTCTTT. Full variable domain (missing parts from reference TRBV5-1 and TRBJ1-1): KAGVTQTPRYLIKTRGQQVTLSCSPISGHRSVSWYQQTPGQGLQFLFEYFSETQRNKGNFPGRFSGRQFSNSRSEMNVSTLELGDSALYLCASSLERGRTEAFFGQGTRLTVV.